These 17 T cell receptor beta chains originate from one sample sequenced in a study of siplizumab effects on memory and regulatory T cells. Clones were read by immunoSEQ multiplex PCR, and TCRdb kept only the in-frame ones, dropping some. The table lists 100,000 or so clones, 92% of them singletons. Sequencing was carried out using Tregs sorted from blood. Receptor source: a human donor in good health.

CDR3 bases: TGCAGCGTAGCCTCTAGCGGGAGGACGCTTTACAATGAGCAGTTCTTC. It is translated as CSVASSGRTLYNEQFF. V and J are TRBV29-1 and TRBJ2-1, with 11 bases that match TRBD2. Germline V lookup: CDR1 SQVTM, CDR2 ANQGSEA. V dropped 6 bases and J dropped 4; count of bases not matched to a gene: 11. The CDR3 extends over 16 amino acids.

The rearrangement uses TRBV6-1 and TRBJ2-6, with D hard to call. The CDR3 covers 17 residues. Germline V gene lookup returns CDR1 MNHNS and CDR2 SASEGT. The germline V and J ends were trimmed by 1 base and 0 bases, with 10 bases remaining between them. The CDR3 sequence: CASSEGVRHSGANVLTF. CDR3 sequence (DNA): TGTGCCAGCAGTGAAGGGGTCAGACACTCTGGGGCCAACGTCCTGACTTTC.

V and J are TRBV29-1 and TRBJ2-1; 7 bases are shared with TRBD2. Germline CDR1 reads SQVTM; CDR2 reads ANQGSEA. The CDR3 has 15 amino acids. V lost 4 bases and J lost 1; bases outside the gene matches: 7. The CDR3 DNA reads as TGCAGCGTTGTTAGGTTCGGGGGGTCCTACAATGAGCAGTTCTTC. It translates to CSVVRFGGSYNEQFF.

This clone has a handful of counts. The chain carries TRBV4-1 and TRBJ2-2; 8 bases line up with TRBD2. Unmatched junction bases numbered 16, after V lost 3 bases and J lost 7 bases. The length of the CDR3 is 18 residues. Germline V gene sequence: CDR1 MGHRA, CDR2 YSYEKL. CDR3 residues: CASSQPNRGLEFIGELFF. CDR3 in DNA: TGCGCCAGCAGCCAGCCTAACCGGGGACTAGAGTTCATCGGGGAGCTGTTTTTT.

V and J are TRBV7-6 and TRBJ2-1, with 7 nucleotides matching TRBD2. Germline trimming cut 1 base from V and 3 bases from J; bases unmatched to any gene: 3. The CDR3 is 15 amino acids. CDR1 SGHVS and CDR2 FNYEAQ come from the germline V gene. DNA of the CDR3: TGTGCCAGCAGCTTAGGGGAGGGCCTCTACAATGAGCAGTTCTTC. This codes for CASSLGEGLYNEQFF. Full variable domain (rest looked up from reference TRBV7-6 and TRBJ2-1): GAGVSQSPRYKVTKRGQDVALRCDPISGHVSLYWYRQALGQGPEFLTYFNYEAQQDKSGLPNDRFSAERPEGSISTLTIQRTEQRDSAMYRCASSLGEGLYNEQFFGPGTRLTVL.

The chain couples TRBV28 to TRBJ2-7; D not certain. Germline CDR1 and CDR2: MDHEN and SYDVKM. Trimming took 2 bases from V and 1 from J, leaving 9 bases between them. The CDR3 spans 14 residues. The CDR3 DNA is TGTGCCAGCAGTTTAGCCCTAACATCCTACGAGCAGTACTTC. This translates into CASSLALTSYEQYF. Filled out from reference TRBV28 and TRBJ2-7, the complete variable domain reads DVKVTQSSRYLVKRTGEKVFLECVQDMDHENMFWYRQDPGLGLRLIYFSYDVKMKEKGDIPEGYSVSREKKERFSLILESASTNQTSMYLCASSLALTSYEQYFGPGTRLTVT.

J is TRBJ2-2 and V is TRBV7-9; TRBD2 is a possible D gene (6 bases). The CDR3 runs 15 residues. The ends were cut back, 2 bases at V and 4 bases at J, with 11 bases in the middle. Germline V gene data show CDR1 as SEHNR and CDR2 as FQNEAQ (reference sequence). CDR3 in DNA: TGTGCCAGCAGCTTACAGGCGGGGTCCACCGGGGAGCTGTTTTTT. Amino acids: CASSLQAGSTGELFF. The variable domain in full, completed from reference TRBV7-9 and TRBJ2-2, reads DTGVSQNPRHKITKRGQNVTFRCDPISEHNRLYWYRQTLGQGPEFLTYFQNEAQLEKSRLLSDRFSAERPKGSFSTLEIQRTEQGDSAMYLCASSLQAGSTGELFFGEGSRLTVL.

The chain links TRBV18 to TRBJ2-7; D unresolved. This CDR3 comprises 13 residues. Germline loops: CDR1 KGHSH, CDR2 LQKENI. Trimming took off 1 base at V and 1 base at J, with 5 bases between the two ends. The CDR3 DNA reads TGTGCCAGCTCACCACAGGGTTCCTACGAGCAGTACTTC. Translating gives CASSPQGSYEQYF.

The genes are TRBV6-5 and TRBJ1-5; 7 bases line up with TRBD1. The CDR3 is 13 amino acids. V lost 6 bases, J lost 6 bases, and 5 bases stayed unmatched. Per germline, CDR1 MNHEY and CDR2 SVGAGI. The CDR3, as DNA: TGTGCCAGCAGACAGGGGTTGGCTCAGCCCCAGCATTTT. Translating gives CASRQGLAQPQHF.

The CDR3, as DNA: TGTGCCAGCAGCGGTAGCGGGTTCTCCTACAATGAGCAGTTCTTC. This sequence encodes CASSGSGFSYNEQFF. V usage is TRBV9 and J usage is TRBJ2-1; 7 nucleotides agree with TRBD2. The V gene's germline CDR1 is SGDLS and CDR2 YYNGEE. The CDR3 has 15 amino acids. V trimming: 3 bases; J trimming: 0 bases; junction bases outside the gene matches: 3. The full variable domain, rest sourced from reference TRBV9 and TRBJ2-1, is DSGVTQTPKHLITATGQRVTLRCSPRSGDLSVYWYQQSLDQGLQFLIQYYNGEERAKGNILERFSAQQFPDLHSELNLSSLELGDSALYFCASSGSGFSYNEQFFGPGTRLTVL.

The J gene is TRBJ1-5, the V gene TRBV4-1, with 9 nucleotides matching TRBD1. CDR3 size: 17 residues. The germline gives CDR1 MGHRA, CDR2 YSYEKL. With 0 bases clipped from V and 3 bases from J, the junction kept 6 bases outside the gene matches. Here the CDR3 reads CASSQDGGQGFNQPQHF. The CDR3 bases are TGCGCCAGCAGCCAAGACGGGGGACAGGGCTTCAATCAGCCCCAGCATTTT.

This clone was recorded once. The rearrangement joins TRBV7-2 to TRBJ2-7; D is ambiguous. From germline, CDR1 is SGHTA and CDR2 FQGNSA. This CDR3 contains 13 residues. With 2 bases removed from V and 2 bases from J, the gap between germline ends came to 7 bases. CDR3 sequence reads: CASSLSNAYEQYF. The CDR3 nucleotides read TGTGCCAGCAGCTTATCTAACGCCTACGAGCAGTACTTC.

This chain links TRBV27 with TRBJ2-2; possible D gene TRBD2, 5 bases. V was cut by 7 bases and J by 6 bases, with 15 bases left in between. From germline, CDR1 is MNHEY and CDR2 SMNVEV (reference sequence). The CDR3 extends over 14 amino acids. The CDR3 region has the DNA TGTGCCAGCACCCCGGGAAACTGGGCCGGGGAGCTGTTTTTT. Protein sequence: CASTPGNWAGELFF.

The chain links TRBV5-1 to TRBJ1-1, with D unresolved. Trimming took off 2 bases at V and 4 bases at J, with 9 bases between the two ends. The CDR3 length is 13 residues. CDR1 and CDR2 (germline): SGHRS, YFSETQ. CDR3 loop: CASSLGWSTEAFF. CDR3 nucleotide sequence: TGCGCCAGCAGCTTAGGGTGGAGCACTGAAGCTTTCTTT.

The V call is TRBV7-3, the J call TRBJ1-2; 9 bases map to TRBD1. Germline-derived CDR1 and CDR2 are SGHTA and FQGTGA. The V and J ends lost 8 bases and 5 bases, in that order; junction bases with no gene match: 6. CDR3 length: 13 amino acids. The CDR3 is CASASGTGYGYTF. The DNA of the CDR3 is TGTGCCAGCGCGTCCGGGACAGGGTATGGCTACACCTTC.

The rearrangement links TRBV7-9 to TRBJ2-3; TRBD2 matches 8 bases. The germline CDR1 and CDR2 sequences are SEHNR and FQNEAQ (reference sequence). CDR3 length: 16 amino acids. V shed 1 base, J shed 1 base, and the junction held 4 bases outside the gene matches. CDR3 coding DNA: TGTGCCAGCAGCTTAGTGGCACTAGCGGGCACAGATACGCAGTATTTT. This encodes CASSLVALAGTDTQYF.

CDR3 coding DNA: TGTGCCAGCAGCCCAAGCCCTTTGAGGGCGCAGTTCTTC. This sequence encodes CASSPSPLRAQFF. The chain employs TRBV7-3 and TRBJ2-1; D might be TRBD2 (5 bases). From germline, CDR1 is SGHTA and CDR2 FQGTGA. V gave up 5 bases and J gave up 12 bases, with 17 bases separating them. This CDR3 has 13 amino acids.